What follows describes a single TCR beta chain. The data were produced by immunoSEQ multiplex PCR, yet TCRdb's version contains in-frame clones alone and is incomplete. The sample records 60,000 to 70,000 clones, about 86% being singletons. The source of the sample is a study of blood T cell repertoires in COVID-19. Germline lookup yields CDR1 SGHDT and CDR2 YYEEEE. CDR3 length equals 14 residues. V shed 0 bases and J shed 6 bases, with 10 bases lying between them. Sequenced material: peripheral blood. The chain carries TRBV5-6 and TRBJ1-5; no clear D. This clonotype was sampled from a woman aged 55-69 years with acute or convalescent COVID-19. The CDR3 coding sequence is TGTGCCAGCAGCTTGGCCGGTGGAGGTCAGCCCCAGCATTTT. Encoded protein: CASSLAGGGQPQHF.